The rows below give T cell receptor beta chains drawn from one sample of a study of T cell responses to AZD1222 COVID-19 vaccine. TCRdb's table, derived via immunoSEQ multiplex PCR, lists solely in-frame clones and lacks some. Of 160,000 or so clones detected, 87% appear once; the ten largest clones hold just over 9%. Material: peripheral blood, obtained 28 days after the second AZD1222 dose. These receptors were obtained from an adult who received the AZD1222 COVID-19 vaccine. Each CDR3 is given with its conserved first and last residue. Each record gives: V gene, J gene, clone size, D gene, CDR3 DNA, CDR3 protein. D genes are given only for firm matches. Clone size is stated in some rows and not others, as once, few, many or a class when expanded.

>TRBV15|TRBJ1-1|NA|TRBD1
TGTGCCACCAGCAAGGGACAGGCTTCGAACACTGAAGCTTTCTTT
CATSKGQASNTEAFF
>TRBV7-2|TRBJ2-5|NA|NA
TGTGCCAGCAGTCCTAGGACTACCACCTGGACCCAGTACTTC
CASSPRTTTWTQYF
>TRBV5-6|TRBJ2-5|NA|NA
TGTGCCAGCAGCCAAACCTGGAAGGTAGAGACCCAGTACTTC
CASSQTWKVETQYF
>TRBV5-4|TRBJ2-2|NA|NA
TGTGCCAGCAGCTCGCGGAAAAAGAACACCGGGGAGCTGTTTTTT
CASSSRKKNTGELFF
>TRBV5-1|TRBJ1-1|NA|NA
TGCGCCAGCAGCTTATTGGCAGGGGCCAGTGAAGCTTTCTTT
CASSLLAGASEAFF
>TRBV5-4|TRBJ1-1|NA|NA
TGTGCCAGCAGCACTGCAGGGGTTATCACTGAAGCTTTCTTT
CASSTAGVITEAFF
>TRBV19|TRBJ2-7|NA|NA
TGTGCCAGTAGTTCGGGACTGGCTTCCTACGAGCAGTACTTC
CASSSGLASYEQYF
>TRBV5-1|TRBJ2-7|NA|NA
TGCGCCAGCAGCCCTTACGCCTCCTACGAGCAGTACTTC
CASSPYASYEQYF
>TRBV19|TRBJ1-1|NA|NA
TGTGCCAGTAGTATCGACAGTTACACTGAAGCTTTCTTT
CASSIDSYTEAFF
>TRBV25-1|TRBJ2-5|NA|TRBD2
TGTGCCAGCAGCGCTAGCGGGAAGCGAGAGACCCAGTACTTC
CASSASGKRETQYF
>TRBV27|TRBJ1-4|NA|NA
TGTGCCAGCAGTAGAGGACGGTGGGCTGAAAAACTGTTTTTT
CASSRGRWAEKLFF
>TRBV30|TRBJ1-1|NA|NA
TGTGCCTCCTCCCAGGTCGGAAAAGCTTTCTTT
CASSQVGKAFF
>TRBV5-6|TRBJ2-1|NA|TRBD2
TGTGCCAGCAGCTTTTTCAGCGGGAGCGACTACAATGAGCAGTTCTTC
CASSFFSGSDYNEQFF
>TRBV27|TRBJ2-1|NA|TRBD2
TGTGCCAGCAGTTTATACCAGGGCGCGGGGGTGAATGAGCAGTTCTTC
CASSLYQGAGVNEQFF
>TRBV28|TRBJ2-1|NA|NA
TGTGCCAGCAGTACCTCGACAGCGAGCTCCTACAATGAGCAGTTCTTC
CASSTSTASSYNEQFF
>TRBV6-1|TRBJ1-6|NA|TRBD1
TGTGCCAGCAGTGAAATTTCAGGGGGTAAGAATTCACCCCTCCACTTT
CASSEISGGKNSPLHF
>TRBV21-1|TRBJ2-1|NA|NA
TGTGCCAGCAGCAAAGCAAGAAGCAGGGGACACAATGAGCAGTTCTTC
CASSKARSRGHNEQFF
>TRBV10-3|TRBJ2-3|once|TRBD2
TGTGCCATCACCGGCGGGAGGGACACAGATACGCAGTATTTT
CAITGGRDTDTQYF
>TRBV19|TRBJ1-5|NA|TRBD1
TGTGCCAGTAGTACGAGGACAGGGGAGCAGCCCCAGCATTTT
CASSTRTGEQPQHF
>TRBV5-1|TRBJ2-3|NA|NA
TGCGCCAGCAGCTTGGCCAAAGGGTCCACAGATACGCAGTATTTT
CASSLAKGSTDTQYF
>TRBV3-1/TRBV3-2|TRBJ2-7|NA|TRBD2
TGTGCCAGCAGCCAAACGGGGGGTAGAGAGCAGTACTTC
CASSQTGGREQYF
>TRBV10-3|TRBJ1-4|NA|NA
TGTGCCATCAGGTCAGGGACAACTAATGAAAAACTGTTTTTT
CAIRSGTTNEKLFF
>TRBV6-5|TRBJ1-1|NA|NA
TGTGCCAGCAGCGACAGCCACACTGAAGCTTTCTTT
CASSDSHTEAFF
>TRBV9|TRBJ2-5|NA|TRBD1
TGTGCCAGCAGCGTTCTGGGGGACAGTTCTGGTAGGGGGCTCCAAGAGACCCAGTACTTC
CASSVLGDSSGRGLQETQYF
>TRBV19|TRBJ1-5|once|TRBD1
TGTGCCAGTAGAGACAGGGGCAATAGCAATCAGCCCCAGCATTTT
CASRDRGNSNQPQHF
>TRBV2|TRBJ1-6|NA|NA
TGTGCCAGCAGTGAAGGACGCTATAATTCACCCCTCCACTTT
CASSEGRYNSPLHF
>TRBV28|TRBJ1-4|NA|NA
TGTGCCAGCAGGAGGAGGTCTGGTAATGAAAAACTGTTTTTT
CASRRRSGNEKLFF
>TRBV18|TRBJ1-2|NA|NA
TGTGCCAGCTCACCACAGGGCGACGGCTACACCTTC
CASSPQGDGYTF
>TRBV5-1|TRBJ2-3|NA|TRBD2
TGCGCCAGCAGCTTTAAACTAGCGGGAGAAGGAGATACGCAGTATTTT
CASSFKLAGEGDTQYF
>TRBV7-2|TRBJ1-5|NA|NA
TGTGCCAGCAGCTTAGAGGCAGGGAGCAATCAGCCCCAGCATTTT
CASSLEAGSNQPQHF
>TRBV7-9|TRBJ2-1|few|NA
TGTGCCAGCGGAGCGTCCTACAATGAGCAGTTCTTC
CASGASYNEQFF
>TRBV5-1|TRBJ1-1|NA|NA
TGCGCCAGCAGCGGCAGCGGTGGGGCAGCTGAAGCTTTCTTT
CASSGSGGAAEAFF
>TRBV24-1|TRBJ2-1|NA|TRBD2
TGTGCCACCAGTGACATAGCGGGTGAGGGGTATGAGCAGTTCTTC
CATSDIAGEGYEQFF
>TRBV11-2|TRBJ2-7|once|NA
TGTGCCAGCAGCCTAGATCCCCTCTGGGAGCAGTACTTC
CASSLDPLWEQYF
>TRBV30|TRBJ1-1|NA|NA
TGTGCCTGGAGTGTGCTGGGTGTGGCGAGAAAGACTGAAGCTTTCTTT
CAWSVLGVARKTEAFF
>TRBV7-2|TRBJ1-2|NA|TRBD1
TGTGCCAGCAGCCTCCAGGGGGCCGGCTATGGCTACACCTTC
CASSLQGAGYGYTF
>TRBV4-1|TRBJ1-5|NA|TRBD1
TGCGCCAGCAGCCAAGAGGTACGGGACAGGGTCGGGAGCAATCAGCCCCAGCATTTT
CASSQEVRDRVGSNQPQHF
>TRBV12-3/TRBV12-4|TRBJ1-1|NA|TRBD1
TGTGCCAGCAGTTCCCCGGGACAGGGGAGAGCTTTCTTT
CASSSPGQGRAFF
>TRBV29-1|TRBJ2-7|NA|NA
TGCAGCGTGGCCGGACGGAGCTCCTACGAGCAGTACTTC
CSVAGRSSYEQYF
>TRBV6-5|TRBJ2-7|NA|TRBD1
TGTGCCAGCAGAGCGACAGGGCTCCCCTACGAGCAGTACTTC
CASRATGLPYEQYF
>TRBV15|TRBJ1-4|NA|NA
TGTGCCACCAGCAGAGAGAGAGGGGAAAAACTGTTTTTT
CATSRERGEKLFF
>TRBV10-3|TRBJ2-7|NA|TRBD1
TGTGCCACCTCCCGGGACAGGTTTGACGAGCAGTACTTC
CATSRDRFDEQYF
>TRBV28|TRBJ2-7|NA|TRBD1
TGTGCCAGCAGCCAACCGGGACAGGGAAGCTACGAGCAGTACTTC
CASSQPGQGSYEQYF
>TRBV28|TRBJ1-3|NA|NA
TGTGCCAGCAGTTCTGGGGGGGCAGACGGAAACACCATATATTTT
CASSSGGADGNTIYF
>TRBV28|TRBJ2-7|NA|NA
TGTGCCAGCGTCTCTTTCCGGAGTGGAGCCACCTACGAGCAGTACTTC
CASVSFRSGATYEQYF
>TRBV9|TRBJ1-1|NA|NA
TGTGCCAGCAGCGTAGGACGGACGAACACTGAAGCTTTCTTT
CASSVGRTNTEAFF
>TRBV19|TRBJ1-1|NA|NA
TGTGCCAGTAGTCTACGGACTGAGAACACTGAAGCTTTCTTT
CASSLRTENTEAFF
>TRBV19|TRBJ2-7|few|NA
TGTGCCAGTAGGCGACAGGAGCCTAACGAGCAGTACTTC
CASRRQEPNEQYF
>TRBV18|TRBJ1-1|few|TRBD1
TGTGCCAGCTCACCCACGACAGGGGCGAACACTGAAGCTTTCTTT
CASSPTTGANTEAFF
>TRBV9|TRBJ1-5|NA|NA
TGTGCCAGCAGCGCCCAGGGGTCTGATCAGCCCCAGCATTTT
CASSAQGSDQPQHF
>TRBV3-1/TRBV3-2|TRBJ1-6|once|NA
TGTGCCAGCGCCCCACGACGCAGGGACTATAATTCACCCCTCCACTTT
CASAPRRRDYNSPLHF
>TRBV27|TRBJ1-1|NA|NA
TGTGCCAGCAGTTCCCTGTTACCTACCACTGAAGCTTTCTTT
CASSSLLPTTEAFF
>TRBV5-1|TRBJ1-2|NA|NA
TGCGCCAGCAGCTCCGGGGGGTCCGTTTTTGGCTACACCTTC
CASSSGGSVFGYTF
>TRBV9|TRBJ1-3|few|NA
TGTGCCAGCAGCGTAGACAACAGCCTCTCCGGAAACACCATATATTTT
CASSVDNSLSGNTIYF
>TRBV18|TRBJ2-3|NA|TRBD1
TGTGCCAGCTCACCGGGACAGGGGGTGCCAGATACGCAGTATTTT
CASSPGQGVPDTQYF
>TRBV24-1|TRBJ1-2|NA|NA
TGTGCCACCAGTGATGACGGCCGGACGAGTGGCTACACCTTC
CATSDDGRTSGYTF
>TRBV9|TRBJ1-6|NA|NA
TGTGCCAGCAGCGTAGCTCCCCAGGGGAATTCACCCCTCCACTTT
CASSVAPQGNSPLHF
>TRBV24-1|TRBJ1-1|NA|TRBD1
TGTGCCACCAGTGAGTCCGGGACAGGGCATGAAGCTTTCTTT
CATSESGTGHEAFF
>TRBV28|TRBJ1-1|NA|NA
TGTGCCAGCAGCCCTAGGGGGGCAGGGGACACTGAAGCTTTCTTT
CASSPRGAGDTEAFF
>TRBV18|TRBJ1-1|NA|NA
TGTGCCAGCCAAATCACTCTAAGGGCGGCAGCTTTCTTT
CASQITLRAAAFF